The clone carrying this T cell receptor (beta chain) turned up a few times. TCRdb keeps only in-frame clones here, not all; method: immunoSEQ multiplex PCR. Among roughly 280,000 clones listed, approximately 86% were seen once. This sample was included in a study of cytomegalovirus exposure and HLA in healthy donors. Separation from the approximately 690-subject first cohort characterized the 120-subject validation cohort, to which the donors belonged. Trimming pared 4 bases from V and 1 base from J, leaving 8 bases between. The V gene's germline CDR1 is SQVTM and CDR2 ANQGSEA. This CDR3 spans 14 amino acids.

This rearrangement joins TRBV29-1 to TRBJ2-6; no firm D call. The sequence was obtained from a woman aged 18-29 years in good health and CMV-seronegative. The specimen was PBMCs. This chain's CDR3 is CSVGQSSGANVLTF. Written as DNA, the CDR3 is TGCAGCGTTGGACAATCTTCTGGGGCCAACGTCCTGACTTTC.